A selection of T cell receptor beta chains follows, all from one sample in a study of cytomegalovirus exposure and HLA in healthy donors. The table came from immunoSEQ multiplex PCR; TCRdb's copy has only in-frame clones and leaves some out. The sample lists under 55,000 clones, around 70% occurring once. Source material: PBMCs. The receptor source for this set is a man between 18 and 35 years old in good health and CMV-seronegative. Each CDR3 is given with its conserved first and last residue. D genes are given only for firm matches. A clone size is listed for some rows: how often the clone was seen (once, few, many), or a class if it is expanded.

TGCAGCGTTCAAGAGAGCAGGGGCTATGGCTACACCTTC | CSVQESRGYGYTF | once | NA | TRBJ1-2 | TRBV29-1
TGTGCCAGCAGCCCCGCCCCGTGGGACAGCGCGAACACCGGGGAGCTGTTTTTT | CASSPAPWDSANTGELFF | NA | TRBD1 | TRBJ2-2 | TRBV5-8
TGTGCCATCAGTGTTTCCGGGATCATGGAGACCCAGTACTTC | CAISVSGIMETQYF | NA | NA | TRBJ2-5 | TRBV10-3
TGTGCCAGCAGCCTCGGACTTACCTATGGCTACACCTTC | CASSLGLTYGYTF | few | NA | TRBJ1-2 | TRBV5-6
TGTGCCAGCAGTTATAGGACAGGGCTTTATAATTCACCCCTCCACTTT | CASSYRTGLYNSPLHF | once | TRBD1 | TRBJ1-6 | TRBV28
TGTGCCAGCAGTGAAAACAGGGCAACTAATGAAAAACTGTTTTTT | CASSENRATNEKLFF | NA | NA | TRBJ1-4 | TRBV6-1
TGTGCCAGCAGTGAAGGAGGGAACAATGAGCAGTTCTTC | CASSEGGNNEQFF | NA | NA | TRBJ2-1 | TRBV2
TGTGCCAGCAGCTTGAGAGACAGCTACAATCAGCCCCAGCATTTT | CASSLRDSYNQPQHF | few | NA | TRBJ1-5 | TRBV5-8
TGTGCCAGCAGCCGGGTCTTAGACACCGGGGAGCTGTTTTTT | CASSRVLDTGELFF | NA | NA | TRBJ2-2 | TRBV5-4
TGCGCCAGCAGACAAGATACTACCCAAGAGACCCAGTACTTC | CASRQDTTQETQYF | NA | NA | TRBJ2-5 | TRBV5-1
TGTGCCAGCAGCGAAGGGACAGGTCAACAGCCCCAGCATTTT | CASSEGTGQQPQHF | NA | TRBD1 | TRBJ1-5 | TRBV6-1
TGTGCCAGCAGCTTATACGGGTTGGGCAATCAGCCCCAGCATTTT | CASSLYGLGNQPQHF | NA | NA | TRBJ1-5 | TRBV11-2
TGTGCCTGGAGTGTATCGGTACGGCAGGCTGGAAACACCATATATTTT | CAWSVSVRQAGNTIYF | NA | NA | TRBJ1-3 | TRBV30
TGTGCCAGCAGCCTTCAGCAGGGTAACATTCAGTACTTC | CASSLQQGNIQYF | NA | NA | TRBJ2-4 | TRBV7-2
TGTGCCTGGAGTGGCGGGGGAACTAATTCACCCCTCCACTTT | CAWSGGGTNSPLHF | NA | NA | TRBJ1-6 | TRBV30
TGTGCCAGCTCACCATCGCCAGGCTATGGCTACACCTTC | CASSPSPGYGYTF | NA | NA | TRBJ1-2 | TRBV18
TGCGCCAGCAGCCCAGGGGCTGCCACTGAAGCTTTCTTT | CASSPGAATEAFF | NA | NA | TRBJ1-1 | TRBV10-2
TGTGCCAGCAGTTCGACCGGGACTAGCGGATACAATGAGCAGTTCTTC | CASSSTGTSGYNEQFF | NA | TRBD2 | TRBJ2-1 | TRBV6-5
TGTGCCAGCAGCCCCCTGCAGTTTAACACTGAAGCTTTCTTT | CASSPLQFNTEAFF | NA | NA | TRBJ1-1 | TRBV9
TGTGCCTGGAGCAGCGGAGATAACAATGAGCAGTTCTTC | CAWSSGDNNEQFF | NA | NA | TRBJ2-1 | TRBV30
TGTGCCAGCACCCTTAGGGGGAGGGCCTGGGATACGCAGTATTTT | CASTLRGRAWDTQYF | NA | NA | TRBJ2-3 | TRBV6-5
TGCGCCAGCAGCTCGACCCCGGGACTTCTCTACGAGCAGTACTTC | CASSSTPGLLYEQYF | NA | NA | TRBJ2-7 | TRBV5-1
TGTGCCAGCAGTAGGCAGGGACAGGGGTTCGACAATGAGCAGTTCTTC | CASSRQGQGFDNEQFF | NA | TRBD1 | TRBJ2-1 | TRBV6-6
TGTGCCACCGATAGCGGGAGAGGTGACACCGGGGAGCTGTTTTTT | CATDSGRGDTGELFF | NA | TRBD2 | TRBJ2-2 | TRBV15
TGTGCCACCAGCAGGCCCCCCTTGGAGGCTTTCTTT | CATSRPPLEAFF | few | NA | TRBJ1-1 | TRBV15
TGTGCCAGCTCATTAACCCTAACAGGGTTGGGATCCTACGAGCAGTACTTC | CASSLTLTGLGSYEQYF | NA | NA | TRBJ2-7 | TRBV18
TGTGCCAGCTCACCTGTGGGACAGGGGACGAGCGAGCAGTACTTC | CASSPVGQGTSEQYF | NA | TRBD1 | TRBJ2-7 | TRBV18
TGTGCCTGTGGGTGGGGCCGGAACACTGAAGCTTTCTTT | CACGWGRNTEAFF | few | NA | TRBJ1-1 | TRBV30
TGTGCCAGTAGCCTCGTTATGAACACTGAAGCTTTCTTT | CASSLVMNTEAFF | NA | NA | TRBJ1-1 | TRBV19
TGCGCCAGCAGCACCGGGACAGGGGGCGACTATTCACCCCTCCACTTT | CASSTGTGGDYSPLHF | NA | TRBD1 | TRBJ1-6 | TRBV5-1
TGCGCCAGCAGACCCGGGTCGGAGGGCATTCAGTACTTC | CASRPGSEGIQYF | NA | NA | TRBJ2-4 | TRBV5-1
TGTGCCAGCAGCCTAACAGGGGGCGTTCAGCCCCAGCATTTT | CASSLTGGVQPQHF | NA | TRBD1 | TRBJ1-5 | TRBV7-9
TGTGCCAGCAGTTACGGAGGGCAGGGGGAGAACACTGAAGCTTTCTTT | CASSYGGQGENTEAFF | NA | TRBD1 | TRBJ1-1 | TRBV6-6
TGTGCCAGCAGTTGGACAGATGGCTACACCTTC | CASSWTDGYTF | NA | NA | TRBJ1-2 | TRBV2
TGTGCCAGTAAGGGGGGCACAGATACGCAGTATTTT | CASKGGTDTQYF | NA | NA | TRBJ2-3 | TRBV7-6